This T cell receptor (beta chain) was sequenced in a study of blood T cell repertoires in COVID-19. Study-wide context: The United States, Italy and Spain provided the acute and convalescent COVID-19 samples.

Looked up from germline, CDR1 is SNHLY and CDR2 is FYNNEI. The J segment lost 0 bases and the V segment lost 10 bases, leaving 12 bases of the junction unmatched. This CDR3 is 16 amino acids long. Authors' analysis steps: Nucleated cell counts were estimated from reference gene primer amplification. Libraries were prepared by immunoSEQ multiplex PCR; TCRdb keeps only in-frame clonotypes and omits some of them. Clone size and V and J calls were adopted from that table, with D and trimming inferred from the DNA. Found here are roughly 40,000 clones, about 85% of them singletons; the top ten hold roughly 19%.

The receptor comes from a man between 45 and 60 years old in a cohort sampled during active COVID-19. The sequenced sample was peripheral blood. The chain carries TRBV2 and TRBJ1-1; 9 bases are shared with TRBD1. CDR3 loop: CATSRDRVGVNTEAFF. The CDR3 coding sequence is TGTGCCACGTCCCGGGACAGGGTAGGTGTGAACACTGAAGCTTTCTTT.